The text below deals with one T cell receptor (beta chain). Antigen unknown. The CDR3 extends over 15 amino acids. Germline loops: CDR1 GTSNPN, CDR2 SVGIG (reference sequence). Unmatched junction bases numbered 10, after V lost 2 bases and J lost 7 bases. The data were taken from a study of OX40 agonist ivuxolimab in advanced cancers. The wider study: Dosing consisted of intravenous ivuxolimab at 0.01 to 10 mg/kg every 2 weeks. Cohort: approximately 79% men, mean age around 55, aged about 23 to 79. Study-level points and caveats: It was also the case that some nonresponders had low normalized T-cell clonal expansion.

Systemic immunosuppression or a history of autoimmune disease excluded patients. Assay: immunoSEQ multiplex PCR; the TCRdb copy retains only in-frame clones and omits some. The sample carries about 64,000 clones, 91% recorded once. The origin of this receptor is an adult with an advanced solid tumor such as melanoma, head and neck, liver or kidney cancer. The specimen comprised CD4+ or CD8+ T cells sorted from blood, sampled in a trial of the OX40 agonist ivuxolimab. The chain recombines TRBV30 with TRBJ2-7; 11 bases are a match to TRBD2. This CDR3 is CAWSLTSGGTWEQYF. The CDR3 DNA reads TGTGCCTGGAGTCTTACTAGCGGGGGCACTTGGGAGCAGTACTTC.